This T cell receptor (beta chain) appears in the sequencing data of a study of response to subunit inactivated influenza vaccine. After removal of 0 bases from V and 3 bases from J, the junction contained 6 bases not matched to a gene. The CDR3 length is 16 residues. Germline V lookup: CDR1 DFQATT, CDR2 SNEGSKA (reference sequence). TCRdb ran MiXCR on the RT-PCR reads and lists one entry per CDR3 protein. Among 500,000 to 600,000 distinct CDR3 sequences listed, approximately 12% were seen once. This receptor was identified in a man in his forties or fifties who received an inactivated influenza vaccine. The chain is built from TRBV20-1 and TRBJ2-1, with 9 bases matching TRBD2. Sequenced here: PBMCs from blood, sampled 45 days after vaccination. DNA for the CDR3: TGCAGTGCTAGAGATCGACTAGCGGCAAGCTACAATGAGCAGTTCTTC. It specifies CSARDRLAASYNEQFF.